The 14 T cell receptor beta chains given below trace back to one sample, sequenced in a study of CD8 T cells in ankylosing spondylitis. TCRdb reprocessed the 5' RACE reads via MiXCR and lists one record per CDR3 protein. The sample includes roughly 250,000 distinct CDR3 sequences, over 8.5% of them seen just once. Sequenced: blood, either unsorted or a sorted T cell fraction (not recorded which). The receptors shown here come from a male donor with ankylosing spondylitis or in good health (not recorded which).

A single count supports this clonotype. This clone may be a read error of a much larger clone one base away. The gene calls are TRBV6-5 and TRBJ1-1; 9 nucleotides line up with TRBD1. The CDR3 spans 14 residues. The V gene's germline CDR1 is MNHEY and CDR2 SVGAGI. As DNA, the CDR3 is TGTGCCAGCTGTTACTCTGACAGGGGGGCTGAAGCTTTCTTT. It is translated as CASCYSDRGAEAFF.

This clonotype was seen repeatedly, ten times or more. This chain links TRBV11-2 with TRBJ1-2; D is unresolved. The CDR3 sequence is 14 residues long. V lost 1 base, J lost 0 bases, and 6 bases lay in between. The germline V gene has CDR1 SGHAT and CDR2 FQNNGV. The CDR3 region has the DNA TGTGCCAGCAGCTTAGCGACGGCTAACTATGGCTACACCTTC. Its protein product is CASSLATANYGYTF.

Of note for this clonotype: Its ends do not fully match the called genes, so a read error is possible. V is TRBV3-1 and J is TRBJ2-2; possibly TRBD2 for D (6 bases). Per germline, CDR1 LGHDT and CDR2 YNNKEL (reference sequence). This CDR3 is 17 amino acids long. The CDR3 coding sequence is TGTGCCTGCAGGGACGGGACTCCCGGTAGGCACACCGGGGAGCTGTTTTTT. Residues: CACRDGTPGRHTGELFF. Using reference TRBV3-1 and TRBJ2-2 for the parts outside the CDR3, the full variable domain is DTAVSQTPKYLVTQMGNDKSIKCEQNLGHDTMYWYKQDSKKFLKIMFSYNNKELIINETVPNRFSPKSPDKAHLNLHINSLELGDSAVYFCACRDGTPGRHTGELFFGEGSRLTVL.

The chain carries TRBV12-3 or TRBV12-4 and TRBJ1-2; D remains unclear. The CDR3 sequence is 13 residues long. V was pared by 6 bases and J by 4 bases, with 12 bases between. The CDR3 spells CASSPRSIYGYTF. CDR3 in DNA: TGTGCCAGCAGCCCCAGGTCTATCTATGGCTACACCTTC.

This clonotype has at least ten counts. The rearrangement uses TRBV30 and TRBJ1-1; no clear D gene. Trimming shortened V by 1 base and J by 1 base, and 4 bases separated the two germline ends. CDR1 is GTSNPN, CDR2 SVGIG, per germline (reference sequence). The CDR3 is 12 residues long. For the CDR3, the DNA is TGTGCCTGGAGTGACGGGAACACTGAAGCTTTCTTT. It yields the protein CAWSDGNTEAFF.

The chain couples TRBV5-5 to TRBJ1-1; D possibly corresponds to TRBD1 (5 bases). The germline V gene encodes CDR1 SGHKS and CDR2 YYEKEE (reference sequence). The CDR3 runs to 16 residues. With 0 bases removed from V and 2 bases from J, the gap between germline ends came to 14 bases. The CDR3 DNA sequence: TGTGCCAGCAGCTTGGGGGGGGGGACCTTAAACACTGAAGCTTTCTTT. Translating it yields CASSLGGGTLNTEAFF.

This clonotype was observed at least ten times. The gene calls are TRBV20-1 and TRBJ2-7, with TRBD2 matching 8 bases. This CDR3 contains 14 residues. The V segment lost 4 bases and the J segment 5 bases; nucleotides outside the gene matches: 10. Germline CDR1 is DFQATT and CDR2 is SNEGSKA (reference sequence). Here the CDR3 reads CSATISGRGDEQYF. The CDR3 DNA reads as TGCAGTGCTACTATAAGCGGGAGAGGCGACGAGCAGTACTTC.

This clonotype was picked up many times. The V gene is TRBV4-2, the J gene TRBJ2-7; a weak D match, TRBD2 (6 bases). With 4 bases removed from V and 3 bases from J, the gap between germline ends came to 13 bases. CDR3 length equals 14 residues. Germline V gives CDR1 LGHNA, CDR2 YNFKEQ. The chain's CDR3 is CASSRVSGNYEQYF. CDR3 DNA sequence: TGTGCCAGCAGCCGCGTTAGCGGCAACTACGAGCAGTACTTC.

This clonotype was found a few times. V gene TRBV12-3 or TRBV12-4 combines with J gene TRBJ2-5; no clear D gene. V lost 1 base, J lost 2 bases, and 11 bases lay in between. The CDR3 length is 15 residues. CDR3 bases: TGTGCCAGCAGTTTAGTGCCCCAAGGGCAAGAGACCCAGTACTTC. This gives the protein CASSLVPQGQETQYF.

The chain joins TRBV29-1 to TRBJ2-5; TRBD2 aligns across 12 bases. The junction had 8 bases not matched to a gene; V was cut back by 3 bases and J by 12 bases. Per the germline V gene, CDR1 is SQVTM and CDR2 is ANQGSEA. The CDR3 is 13 residues long. The CDR3, as DNA: TGCAGCGTTGAGACTAGCGGGGGCCAAACCAAGTACTTC. This codes for CSVETSGGQTKYF.

At least ten counts were recorded for this clonotype. This chain joins TRBV28 and TRBJ2-3; no clear D. The germline V gene has CDR1 MDHEN and CDR2 SYDVKM. The V gene lost 5 bases and the J gene lost 10 bases, with 10 bases spanning the gap. The CDR3 has 11 residues. The DNA for the CDR3 is TGTGCCAGCAGTCTAGAAAGGGCGCAGTATTTT. This gives the protein CASSLERAQYF.

This clonotype was detected ten times or more. This chain links TRBV6-1 with TRBJ1-1, with D possibly being TRBD1 (5 bases). The CDR3 has 16 amino acids. The V gene lost 6 bases and the J gene lost 1 base, with 18 bases spanning the gap. CDR1 MNHNS and CDR2 SASEGT come from the germline V gene. The CDR3 coding sequence is TGTGCCAGCAGGGAGGCGAGGGGAGAAAAGAACACTGAAGCTTTCTTT. This sequence encodes CASREARGEKNTEAFF.

The J gene is TRBJ2-7, the V gene TRBV5-1; D uncertain. This CDR3 has 15 amino acids. Trimming left V 0 bases short and J 0 bases short, with 10 bases between. CDR1 SGHRS and CDR2 YFSETQ come from the germline V gene. The CDR3 DNA is TGCGCCAGCAGCTTGGATCCAGCCAGCTCCTACGAGCAGTACTTC. Protein: CASSLDPASSYEQYF. Looking up the rest from reference TRBV5-1 and TRBJ2-7 gives the full variable domain: KAGVTQTPRYLIKTRGQQVTLSCSPISGHRSVSWYQQTPGQGLQFLFEYFSETQRNKGNFPGRFSGRQFSNSRSEMNVSTLELGDSALYLCASSLDPASSYEQYFGPGTRLTVT.

The CDR3 bases are TGTGCCAGCTTCTTAGCGGGGGATCGCACAGATACGCAGTATTTT. It encodes CASFLAGDRTDTQYF. V usage is TRBV5-6 and J usage is TRBJ2-3; 9 nucleotides agree with TRBD2. Germline V lookup: CDR1 SGHDT, CDR2 YYEEEE. The CDR3 totals 15 residues. V dropped 7 bases and J dropped 1; count of bases not matched to a gene: 7.